The following is a TCR beta chain sequence with its context. Its target is unknown. The sample comes from a study of siplizumab effects on memory and regulatory T cells. Findings and limits, study-wide: The Treg-derived share of mappable alloreactive CD4+ clones averaged 68.8% with siplizumab and 26.9% in controls.

Trimming pared 2 bases from V and 3 bases from J, leaving 17 bases between. Germline V gene lookup returns CDR1 SNHLY and CDR2 FYNNEI. This CDR3 spans 16 amino acids. Using immunoSEQ multiplex PCR, the repertoire was profiled, and TCRdb retains in-frame clones only, with some absent. The repertoire includes tens of thousands of clones, 94% of them detected once, and around 0.3% sits in the top ten. Sequencing was performed on non-Treg CD4+ T cells sorted from blood. The chain is built from TRBV2 and TRBJ2-7, with D perhaps TRBD2 (6 bases). The clonotype originates from a human donor in good health. CDR3 nucleotides: TGTGCCAGCAGTGAAATGGGGGGAGTGCTAGGCTACGAGCAGTACTTC. This encodes CASSEMGGVLGYEQYF.